A single sample is the source of the 30 T cell receptor beta chains below, sequenced in a study of T cell responses to AZD1222 COVID-19 vaccine. TCRdb keeps only in-frame clones here, not all; method: immunoSEQ multiplex PCR. The sample yields under 140,000 clones, around 85% seen once. Sequenced material: peripheral blood, taken on day 0 of AZD1222 vaccination. Source of these receptors: an adult in good health.

The J gene is TRBJ2-7, the V gene TRBV28, with 8 bases that match TRBD1. The CDR3 is 14 amino acids. Trimming cost V 2 bases and J 5 bases; bases outside gene matches: 5. Germline V gene data show CDR1 as MDHEN and CDR2 as SYDVKM. The CDR3 DNA is TGTGCCAGCAGTTTACGAGGACAGGGCCACGAGCAGTACTTC. Its translation: CASSLRGQGHEQYF.

CDR3 DNA: TGTGCCATCAGAGGGCCTGCAATAGAGACCCAGTACTTC. Amino acid sequence: CAIRGPAIETQYF. J is TRBJ2-5 and V is TRBV10-3; D not resolved. Trimming cost V 6 bases and J 4 bases, with 12 bases left between them. The CDR3 is made up of 13 amino acids. Germline V gives CDR1 ENHRY, CDR2 SYGVKD.

This CDR3 is CASSHLPDRFWNGYTF. CDR3 nucleotide sequence: TGTGCCAGCTCACACCTACCGGACAGGTTCTGGAATGGCTACACCTTC. The chain carries TRBV18 and TRBJ1-2, with 7 bases aligning to TRBD1. Losses at the gene ends were 4 bases for V and 6 bases for J; bases not matched to a gene: 14. This CDR3 spans 16 amino acids. Looked up from germline, CDR1 is KGHSH and CDR2 is LQKENI.

This rearrangement joins TRBV5-4 to TRBJ2-1; 14 bases line up with TRBD2. This CDR3 has 16 residues. Germline CDR1 is SGHNT and CDR2 is YYREEE (reference sequence). The trim removed 4 bases at V and 2 bases at J, leaving 2 bases unmatched. CDR3 sequence reads: CASSGGLAGAYNEQFF. The CDR3 DNA sequence: TGTGCCAGCAGCGGGGGACTAGCGGGGGCCTACAATGAGCAGTTCTTC.

The V call is TRBV6-1, the J call TRBJ2-7; D is undetermined. The CDR3 has 12 residues. Trimming removed 3 bases at V and 6 bases at J, with 9 bases between. Germline-derived CDR1 and CDR2 are MNHNS and SASEGT. This CDR3 is CASSDRPPEQYF. The CDR3 nucleotides read TGTGCCAGCAGTGATAGACCGCCCGAGCAGTACTTC.

This clone was detected only a few times. The chain uses TRBV2 and TRBJ2-2; 7 nucleotides match TRBD2. V was pared by 0 bases and J by 6 bases, with 1 base of the junction left unmatched. The CDR3 has 14 amino acids. Germline V gene lookup returns CDR1 SNHLY and CDR2 FYNNEI. The CDR3 region is CASSEASGSGELFF. Here the CDR3 DNA reads TGTGCCAGCAGTGAAGCTAGCGGGTCCGGGGAGCTGTTTTTT.

V and J are TRBV6-2 or TRBV6-3 and TRBJ1-2, with D hard to call. CDR3 length: 13 amino acids. V shed 5 bases and J shed 8 bases, with 15 bases lying between them. Germline CDR1 and CDR2: MNHEY and SVGEGT. For the CDR3, the DNA is TGTGCCAGCAGTGATGGACTGGCGAGGGGCTACACCTTC. Translation: CASSDGLARGYTF.

The chain links TRBV28 to TRBJ2-7, with 7 nucleotides matching TRBD2. CDR3 length equals 15 residues. CDR1 and CDR2 (germline): MDHEN, SYDVKM. Losses at the gene ends were 7 bases for V and 4 bases for J; bases not matched to a gene: 13. The CDR3 bases are TGTGCCAGCACTAACCTGGGAGGCGGGAGTTACGAGCAGTACTTC. Translation: CASTNLGGGSYEQYF.

The chain is built from TRBV9 and TRBJ1-5, with D hard to call. V shed 0 bases and J shed 7 bases, with 11 bases lying between them. The CDR3 runs 14 residues. From germline, CDR1 is SGDLS and CDR2 YYNGEE. The CDR3, as DNA: TGTGCCAGCAGCGTAGACCCAGGCAGGCAGCCCCAGCATTTT. It yields the protein CASSVDPGRQPQHF.

The chain employs TRBV7-6 and TRBJ1-6; D gene unclear. Germline V gives CDR1 SGHVS, CDR2 FNYEAQ. V lost 1 base and J 7 bases, leaving 11 bases between the germline ends. The CDR3 runs to 15 residues. The CDR3 loop is CASSLGIARNSPLHF. CDR3 nucleotide sequence: TGTGCCAGCAGCTTAGGTATAGCAAGAAATTCACCCCTCCACTTT.

V and J are TRBV9 and TRBJ1-2; D perhaps matches TRBD1 (5 bases). V was cut by 4 bases and J by 7 bases, with 17 bases left in between. This CDR3 is built from 14 residues. CDR1 and CDR2 from the germline V gene are SGDLS and YYNGEE. The CDR3 is CASSPFGGGSGYTF. CDR3 bases: TGTGCCAGCAGCCCCTTCGGGGGAGGGAGTGGCTACACCTTC.

The gene calls are TRBV6-1 and TRBJ2-7; 8 bases match TRBD2. CDR1 MNHNS and CDR2 SASEGT come from the germline V gene. The CDR3 contains 13 residues. J lost 2 bases, V lost 9 bases, and 6 bases had no gene match. CDR3: CASGPGLAYEQYF. CDR3 in DNA: TGTGCCAGTGGGCCGGGACTAGCCTACGAGCAGTACTTC.

V is TRBV9 and J is TRBJ2-3; no firm D call. Germline lookup yields CDR1 SGDLS and CDR2 YYNGEE. V was pared by 4 bases and J by 6 bases, with 12 bases between. The CDR3 length is 13 residues. CDR3 bases: TGTGCCAGCAGCCCAACGAGTGGGGATACGCAGTATTTT. Its protein product is CASSPTSGDTQYF.

This chain links TRBV27 with TRBJ2-6, with a weak D call TRBD1 (5 bases). The CDR3 sequence is 17 residues long. V was pared by 3 bases and J by 1 base, with 13 bases between. Germline V gene sequence: CDR1 MNHEY, CDR2 SMNVEV (reference sequence). The CDR3 spells CASSLETASSGANVLTF. The DNA of the CDR3 is TGTGCCAGCAGTTTGGAGACAGCGAGTTCTGGGGCCAACGTCCTGACTTTC.

CDR3: CASSLTVTNYGYTF. The CDR3 nucleotides are TGTGCCAGCAGCTTAACAGTAACTAACTATGGCTACACCTTC. The chain is built from TRBV7-2 and TRBJ1-2; no clear D gene. Trimming pared 2 bases from V and 0 bases from J, leaving 7 bases between. The CDR3 covers 14 residues. Germline V lookup: CDR1 SGHTA, CDR2 FQGNSA.

This clone showed up just once. The J gene is TRBJ1-1, the V gene TRBV2; 8 positions match TRBD1. With V trimmed by 4 bases and J by 0 bases, 1 base remained unmatched. Per germline, CDR1 SNHLY and CDR2 FYNNEI. The CDR3 runs 14 residues. CDR3 DNA sequence: TGTGCCAGCAGTGGACAGGGGATGAACACTGAAGCTTTCTTT. It specifies CASSGQGMNTEAFF.

The rearrangement joins TRBV7-2 to TRBJ1-5; D perhaps matches TRBD1 (6 bases). V lost 5 bases and J 11 bases, leaving 13 bases between the germline ends. This CDR3 region has 12 residues. Germline loops: CDR1 SGHTA, CDR2 FQGNSA. The CDR3 here is CASSAPQGTQHF. The DNA of the CDR3 is TGTGCCAGCAGCGCCCCCCAGGGGACCCAGCATTTT. Looking up the rest from reference TRBV7-2 and TRBJ1-5 gives the full variable domain: GAGVSQSPSNKVTEKGKDVELRCDPISGHTALYWYRQSLGQGLEFLIYFQGNSAPDKSGLPSDRFSAERTGGSVSTLTIQRTQQEDSAVYLCASSAPQGTQHFGDGTRLSIL.

The V gene is TRBV30, the J gene TRBJ1-2; D is uncertain. Per germline, CDR1 GTSNPN and CDR2 SVGIG (reference sequence). This CDR3 region has 13 residues. Trimming stripped 0 bases from V and 7 bases from J, with 12 bases between. CDR3 region: CAWSVAGLGGYTF. In DNA form, the CDR3 reads TGTGCCTGGAGTGTCGCGGGTTTAGGTGGCTACACCTTC. Supplemented by reference TRBV30 and TRBJ1-2, the full variable domain reads SQTIHQWPATLVQPVGSPLSLECTVEGTSNPNLYWYRQAAGRGLQLLFYSVGIGQISSEVPQNLSASRPQDRQFILSSKKLLLSDSGFYLCAWSVAGLGGYTFGSGTRLTVV.

The gene calls are TRBV2 and TRBJ1-2, with TRBD1 identical over 8 bases. The V gene end was trimmed by 3 bases and the J gene end by 2 bases; junction bases not matched to a gene: 5. CDR1 and CDR2 from the germline V gene are SNHLY and FYNNEI. The CDR3 length is 15 residues. The CDR3 DNA sequence: TGTGCCAGCAGTGATAGGACAGGGACAAACTATGGCTACACCTTC. The encoded protein is CASSDRTGTNYGYTF.

The V gene is TRBV5-8, the J gene TRBJ2-3; 7 nucleotides line up with TRBD1. CDR1 and CDR2 (germline): SGHTS, YDEGEE. There are 16 residues in the CDR3. The V and J ends lost 4 bases and 0 bases, in that order; junction bases with no gene match: 8. Written as DNA, the CDR3 is TGTGCCAGCAGCCTGGGACAGAGGACTAGCACAGATACGCAGTATTTT. Translating gives CASSLGQRTSTDTQYF.

This clone was seen a handful of times. The chain is built from TRBV30 and TRBJ2-7; 8 bases fit TRBD1. This CDR3 has 14 amino acids. V lost 3 bases to trimming and J lost 3 bases; unmatched junction nucleotides: 7. The germline gives CDR1 GTSNPN, CDR2 SVGIG (reference sequence). The CDR3 nucleotides read TGTGCCTGGAGGGACTCTGGACAGGGCTACGAGCAGTACTTC. Encoded protein: CAWRDSGQGYEQYF.

In its sample, this clone was seen once. J is TRBJ1-2 and V is TRBV12-3 or TRBV12-4; D gene ambiguous. Trimming shortened V by 3 bases and J by 5 bases, and 10 bases separated the two germline ends. The CDR3 covers 13 residues. This CDR3 is CASSFGRTYGYTF. The CDR3 bases are TGTGCCAGCAGTTTTGGTCGAACGTATGGCTACACCTTC.

The chain couples TRBV19 to TRBJ2-1; tentative D call: TRBD1 (7 bases). The germline V and J ends were trimmed by 4 bases and 6 bases, with 16 bases remaining between them. From germline, CDR1 is LNHDA and CDR2 SQIVND (reference sequence). The CDR3 consists of 15 residues. CDR3 sequence reads: CASSRLDRVSNEQFF. The CDR3 nucleotides are TGTGCCAGTAGTAGACTAGACAGGGTCTCCAATGAGCAGTTCTTC.

V is TRBV2 and J is TRBJ2-1, with TRBD2 identical over 8 bases. V trimming: 0 bases; J trimming: 9 bases; junction bases outside the gene matches: 7. Germline V gene sequence: CDR1 SNHLY, CDR2 FYNNEI. The CDR3 spans 15 residues. CDR3 sequence reads: CASSEARGGLGEQFF. The CDR3 DNA sequence: TGTGCCAGCAGTGAAGCGCGCGGGGGGCTCGGTGAGCAGTTCTTC.

The V gene is TRBV6-6, the J gene TRBJ2-1; 7 bases are a match to TRBD1. The CDR3 is 15 amino acids. V lost 2 bases and J lost 3; bases outside the gene matches: 4. In germline, CDR1 is MNHNY, CDR2 SVGAGI (reference sequence). The CDR3 protein is CASSYPGTDYNEQFF. CDR3 DNA sequence: TGTGCCAGCAGTTACCCTGGGACAGACTACAATGAGCAGTTCTTC.

The table lists this clone with a count of one. This chain links TRBV6-1 with TRBJ1-5, with D unresolved. Looked up from germline, CDR1 is MNHNS and CDR2 is SASEGT. The V gene lost 3 bases and the J gene lost 4 bases, with 7 bases spanning the gap. The CDR3 length is 13 residues. The CDR3 region has the DNA TGTGCCAGCAGTGAGGCAGCAAATCAGCCCCAGCATTTT. The encoded protein is CASSEAANQPQHF.

The J gene is TRBJ1-4, the V gene TRBV19; tentative D call: TRBD1 (5 bases). Germline V lookup: CDR1 LNHDA, CDR2 SQIVND (reference sequence). Trimming shortened V by 5 bases and J by 6 bases, and 22 bases separated the two germline ends. The CDR3 sequence is 17 residues long. The CDR3 loop is CASSEYKGTPFDEKLFF. CDR3 coding DNA: TGTGCCAGTAGTGAATATAAAGGGACTCCCTTTGATGAAAAACTGTTTTTT.

This chain links TRBV5-1 with TRBJ2-5, with 8 bases aligning to TRBD2. V shed 0 bases and J 3 bases; nucleotides not matched to a gene: 4. Germline lookup yields CDR1 SGHRS and CDR2 YFSETQ. The CDR3 is made up of 15 amino acids. For the CDR3, the DNA is TGCGCCAGCAGCTTGGAGGGTAGCGGGGAAGAGACCCAGTACTTC. This translates into CASSLEGSGEETQYF.

The rearrangement joins TRBV30 to TRBJ1-3, with D hard to call. Germline CDR1 GTSNPN, CDR2 SVGIG (reference sequence). The CDR3 extends over 12 amino acids. V was clipped by 5 bases and J by 1 base, with 6 bases between them. The CDR3 spells CAWGLSGNTIYF. In DNA, the CDR3 is TGTGCCTGGGGGCTATCTGGAAACACCATATATTTT.

This chain links TRBV7-2 with TRBJ1-5; D is perhaps TRBD1 (5 bases). This CDR3 contains 17 residues. The V gene lost 2 bases and the J gene lost 2 bases, with 16 bases spanning the gap. Germline CDR1 is SGHTA and CDR2 is FQGNSA. The CDR3 spells CASSLRWQGMGNQPQHF. CDR3 DNA: TGTGCCAGCAGCTTAAGGTGGCAGGGCATGGGCAATCAGCCCCAGCATTTT.